This entry concerns a single TCR beta chain. The antigen is undetermined. The naive CD8 population came from CD45RO-negative cells selected for CCR7, without terminally differentiated effector memory CD45RA+ cells. Here immunoSEQ multiplex PCR was the method, and the copy in TCRdb shows in-frame clones only, minus some. The repertoire holds about 2,100,000 clones, with roughly 91% as singletons. The sample comes from a study of shared clonotypes between healthy human individuals. Study results and limitations: In a few donors, about 5% of naive CD4 clonotypes appeared in common.

Germline V lookup: CDR1 LNHNV, CDR2 YYDKDF (reference sequence). J gave up 1 base and V 5 bases, and 8 bases lay outside the gene matches. The CDR3 length is 16 residues. V gene TRBV15 combines with J gene TRBJ2-3, with 8 nucleotides matching TRBD2. Sequencing input: naive CD8+ T cells from PBMCs. The TCR sequence derives from a young man in good health. Some clones in this sample may be carry-over from other donors' samples. CDR3 loop: CATSRAGGAGTDTQYF. The CDR3 bases are TGTGCCACCAGCCGCGCGGGGGGAGCTGGCACAGATACGCAGTATTTT.